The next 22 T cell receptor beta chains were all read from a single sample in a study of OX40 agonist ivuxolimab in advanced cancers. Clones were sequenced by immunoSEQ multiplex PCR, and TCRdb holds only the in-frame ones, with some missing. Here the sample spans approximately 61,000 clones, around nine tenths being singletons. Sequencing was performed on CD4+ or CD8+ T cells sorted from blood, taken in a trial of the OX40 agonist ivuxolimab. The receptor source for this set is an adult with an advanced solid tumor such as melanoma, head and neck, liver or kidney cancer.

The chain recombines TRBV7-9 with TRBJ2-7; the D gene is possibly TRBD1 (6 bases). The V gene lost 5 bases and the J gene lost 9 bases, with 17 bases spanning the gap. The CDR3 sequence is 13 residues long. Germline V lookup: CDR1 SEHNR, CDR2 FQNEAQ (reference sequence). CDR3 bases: TGTGCCAGCAGCACCCTACAGGGATCCGGGCAGTACTTC. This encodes CASSTLQGSGQYF.

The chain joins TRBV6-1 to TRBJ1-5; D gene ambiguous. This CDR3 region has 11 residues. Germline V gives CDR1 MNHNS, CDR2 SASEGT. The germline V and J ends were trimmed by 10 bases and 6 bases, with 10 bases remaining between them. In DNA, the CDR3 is TGTGCCACTAAGGACGTTCAGCCCCAGCATTTT. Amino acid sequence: CATKDVQPQHF.

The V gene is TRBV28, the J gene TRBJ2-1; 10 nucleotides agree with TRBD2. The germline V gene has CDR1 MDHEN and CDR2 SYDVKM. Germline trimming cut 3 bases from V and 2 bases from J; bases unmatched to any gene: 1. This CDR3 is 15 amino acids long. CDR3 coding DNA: TGTGCCAGCAGTTTCCTAGCGGGAGCCTACAATGAGCAGTTCTTC. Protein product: CASSFLAGAYNEQFF.

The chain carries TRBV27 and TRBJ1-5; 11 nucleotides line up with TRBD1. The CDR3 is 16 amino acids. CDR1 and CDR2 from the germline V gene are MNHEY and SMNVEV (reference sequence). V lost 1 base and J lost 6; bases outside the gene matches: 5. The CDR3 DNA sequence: TGTGCCAGCAGTTTATTAGGACAGGGGGCGGGTCAGCCCCAGCATTTT. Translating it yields CASSLLGQGAGQPQHF.

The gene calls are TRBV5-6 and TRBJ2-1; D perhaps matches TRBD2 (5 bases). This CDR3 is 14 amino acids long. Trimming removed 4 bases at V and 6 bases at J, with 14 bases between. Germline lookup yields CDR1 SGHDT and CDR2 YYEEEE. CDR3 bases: TGTGCCAGCAGCCCCGGAGGTGCTAGCAATGAGCAGTTCTTC. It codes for CASSPGGASNEQFF. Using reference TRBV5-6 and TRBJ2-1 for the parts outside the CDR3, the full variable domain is DAGVTQSPTHLIKTRGQQVTLRCSPKSGHDTVSWYQQALGQGPQFIFQYYEEEERQRGNFPDRFSGHQFPNYSSELNVNALLLGDSALYLCASSPGGASNEQFFGPGTRLTVL.

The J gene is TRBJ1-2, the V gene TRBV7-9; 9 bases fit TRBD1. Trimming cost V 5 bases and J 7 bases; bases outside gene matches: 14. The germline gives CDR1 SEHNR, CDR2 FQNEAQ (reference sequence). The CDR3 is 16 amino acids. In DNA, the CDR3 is TGTGCCAGCAGCAACCGGGACAGGGAATTCTTCTCTGGCTACACCTTC. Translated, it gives CASSNRDREFFSGYTF.

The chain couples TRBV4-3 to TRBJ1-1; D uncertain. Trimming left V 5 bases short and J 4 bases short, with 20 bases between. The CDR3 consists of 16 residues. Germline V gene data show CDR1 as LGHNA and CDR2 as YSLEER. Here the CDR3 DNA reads TGCGCCAGCAGCAGAATCCTGGACCCCAACGGCACTGAAGCTTTCTTT. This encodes CASSRILDPNGTEAFF.

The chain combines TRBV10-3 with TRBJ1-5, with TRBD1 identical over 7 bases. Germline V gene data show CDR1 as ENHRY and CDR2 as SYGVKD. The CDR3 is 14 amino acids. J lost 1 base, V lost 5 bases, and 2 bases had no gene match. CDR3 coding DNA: TGTGCCATCAGTCCACAGGGGAGCAATCAGCCCCAGCATTTT. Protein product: CAISPQGSNQPQHF.

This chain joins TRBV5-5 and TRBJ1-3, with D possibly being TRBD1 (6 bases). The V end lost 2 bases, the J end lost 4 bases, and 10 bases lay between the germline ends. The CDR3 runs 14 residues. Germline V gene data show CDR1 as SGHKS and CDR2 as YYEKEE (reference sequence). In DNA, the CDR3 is TGTGCCAGCAGCTTTCGGACAGAAGGAAACACCATATATTTT. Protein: CASSFRTEGNTIYF.

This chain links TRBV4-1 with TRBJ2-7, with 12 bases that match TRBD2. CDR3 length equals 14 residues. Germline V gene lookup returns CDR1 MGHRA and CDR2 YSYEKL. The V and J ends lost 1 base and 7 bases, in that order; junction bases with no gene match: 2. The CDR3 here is CASSQVLAGGEQYF. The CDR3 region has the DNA TGCGCCAGCAGCCAAGTGCTAGCGGGAGGGGAGCAGTACTTC.

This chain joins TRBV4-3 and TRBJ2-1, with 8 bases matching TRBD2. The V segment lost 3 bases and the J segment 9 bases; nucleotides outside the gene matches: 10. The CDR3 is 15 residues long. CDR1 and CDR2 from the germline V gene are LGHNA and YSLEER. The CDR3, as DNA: TGCGCCAGCAGCCAGTATAGAGCGGGAGATGGTGAGCAGTTCTTC. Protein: CASSQYRAGDGEQFF.

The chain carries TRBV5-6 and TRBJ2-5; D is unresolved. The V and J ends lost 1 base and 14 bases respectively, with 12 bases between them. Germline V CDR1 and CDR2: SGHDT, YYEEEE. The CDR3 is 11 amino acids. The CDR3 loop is CASSLQRQIYF. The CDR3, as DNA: TGTGCCAGCAGCTTGCAGAGACAAATATACTTC.

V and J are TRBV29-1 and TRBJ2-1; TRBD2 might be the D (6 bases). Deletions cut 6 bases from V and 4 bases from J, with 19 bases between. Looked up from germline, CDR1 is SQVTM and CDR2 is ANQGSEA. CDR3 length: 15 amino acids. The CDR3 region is CSVRPRDRGYNEQFF. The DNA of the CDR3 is TGCAGCGTCCGTCCCCGGGACCGGGGGTACAATGAGCAGTTCTTC.

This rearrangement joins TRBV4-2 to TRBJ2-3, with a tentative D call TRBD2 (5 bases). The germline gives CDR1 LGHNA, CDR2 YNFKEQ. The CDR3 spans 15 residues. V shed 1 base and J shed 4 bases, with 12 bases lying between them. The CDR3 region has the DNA TGTGCCAGCAGCCAAGGGCTAGCCCACTCAGATACGCAGTATTTT. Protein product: CASSQGLAHSDTQYF.

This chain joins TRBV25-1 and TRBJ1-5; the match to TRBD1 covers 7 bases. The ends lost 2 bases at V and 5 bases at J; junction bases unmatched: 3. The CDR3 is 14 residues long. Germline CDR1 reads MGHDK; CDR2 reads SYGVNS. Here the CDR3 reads CASSESQGDQPQHF. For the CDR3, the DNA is TGTGCCAGCAGTGAAAGTCAGGGGGATCAGCCCCAGCATTTT.

The CDR3 protein is CASSYSSRNTEAFF. CDR3 sequence (DNA): TGTGCCAGCAGTTACTCCTCTCGGAACACTGAAGCTTTCTTT. V gene TRBV6-5 combines with J gene TRBJ1-1; no clear D. The CDR3 covers 14 residues. Trimming pared 0 bases from V and 1 base from J, leaving 6 bases between. Germline CDR1 and CDR2: MNHEY and SVGAGI.

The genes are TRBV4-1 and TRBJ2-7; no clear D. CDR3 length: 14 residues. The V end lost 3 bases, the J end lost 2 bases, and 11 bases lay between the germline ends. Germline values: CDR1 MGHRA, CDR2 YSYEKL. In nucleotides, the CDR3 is TGCGCCAGCAGCCAGATCGACGGACCCTACGAGCAGTACTTC. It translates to CASSQIDGPYEQYF.

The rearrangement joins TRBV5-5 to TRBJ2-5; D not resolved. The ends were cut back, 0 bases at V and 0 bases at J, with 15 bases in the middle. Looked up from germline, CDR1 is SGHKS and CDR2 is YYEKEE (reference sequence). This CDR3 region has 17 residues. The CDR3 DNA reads TGTGCCAGCAGCTTGGCGCTATCAAGAGTCTACCAAGAGACCCAGTACTTC. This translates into CASSLALSRVYQETQYF.

CDR3 DNA: TGTGCCAGCAGCCTACTCGGGACAGACAGCAATCAGCCCCAGCATTTT. Its translation: CASSLLGTDSNQPQHF. The V call is TRBV9, the J call TRBJ1-5, with 7 bases aligning to TRBD1. The V segment lost 4 bases and the J segment 1 base; nucleotides outside the gene matches: 8. CDR3 size: 16 residues. The germline V gene encodes CDR1 SGDLS and CDR2 YYNGEE. Based on the CDR3 plus reference TRBV9 and TRBJ1-5, the full variable domain is DSGVTQTPKHLITATGQRVTLRCSPRSGDLSVYWYQQSLDQGLQFLIQYYNGEERAKGNILERFSAQQFPDLHSELNLSSLELGDSALYFCASSLLGTDSNQPQHFGDGTRLSIL.

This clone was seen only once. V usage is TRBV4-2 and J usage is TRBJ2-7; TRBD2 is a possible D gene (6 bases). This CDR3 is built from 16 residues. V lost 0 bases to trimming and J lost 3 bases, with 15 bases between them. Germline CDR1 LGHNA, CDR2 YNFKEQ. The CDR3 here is CASSQDWPSENYEQYF. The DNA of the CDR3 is TGTGCCAGCAGCCAAGATTGGCCTAGCGAAAACTACGAGCAGTACTTC.

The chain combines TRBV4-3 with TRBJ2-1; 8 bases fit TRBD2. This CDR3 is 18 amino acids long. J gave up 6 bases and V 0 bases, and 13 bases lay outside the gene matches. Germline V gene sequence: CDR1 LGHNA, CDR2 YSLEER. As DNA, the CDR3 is TGCGCCAGCAGCCAAGATCCGGTTGCGGGAGGAACCCGCAATGAGCAGTTCTTC. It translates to CASSQDPVAGGTRNEQFF.

Here the CDR3 DNA reads TGTGCCAGCAATCCTAGCGGCTCCTACAATGAGCAGTTCTTC. It codes for CASNPSGSYNEQFF. The chain joins TRBV6-5 to TRBJ2-1; 7 nucleotides match TRBD2. From germline, CDR1 is MNHEY and CDR2 SVGAGI. CDR3 length equals 14 residues. J was trimmed by 0 bases and V by 7 bases; bases with no gene match: 3.